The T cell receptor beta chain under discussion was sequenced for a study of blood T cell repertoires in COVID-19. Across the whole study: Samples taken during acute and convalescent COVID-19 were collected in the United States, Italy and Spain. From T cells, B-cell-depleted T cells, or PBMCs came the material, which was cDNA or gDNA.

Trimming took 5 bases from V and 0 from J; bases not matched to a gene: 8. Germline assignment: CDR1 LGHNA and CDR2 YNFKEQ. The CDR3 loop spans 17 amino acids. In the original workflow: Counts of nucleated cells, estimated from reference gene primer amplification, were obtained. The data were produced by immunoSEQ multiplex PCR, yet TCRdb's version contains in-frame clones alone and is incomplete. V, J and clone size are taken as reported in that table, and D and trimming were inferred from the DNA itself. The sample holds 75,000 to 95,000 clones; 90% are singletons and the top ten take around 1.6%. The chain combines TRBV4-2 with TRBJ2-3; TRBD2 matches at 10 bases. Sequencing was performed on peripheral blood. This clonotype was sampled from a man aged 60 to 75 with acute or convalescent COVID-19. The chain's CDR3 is CASSESPSGSSTDTQYF. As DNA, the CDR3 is TGTGCCAGCAGCGAATCCCCTAGCGGGAGTAGCACAGATACGCAGTATTTT.